This T cell receptor (beta chain) is drawn from a study of blood T cell repertoires in COVID-19 (TCRdb year 2020). The study in broad terms: Samples covering the acute and convalescent phases of COVID-19 were provided by collaborators in the United States, Italy and Spain. The prospective study material was composed of cDNA or gDNA derived from T cells, B-cell-depleted T cells, or PBMCs. Deeply sampled blood TCRbeta repertoires from subjects exposed to, actively infected with, or recovered from COVID-19 were included in the dataset. Sample metadata almost always included a de-identified subject ID, COVID-19 status, age in years and sex. Where available, HLA class I and class II types were obtained from metadata supplied by the sample provider rather than from assay-based typing. Samples came from the ongoing ImmuneRACE study (first 160 participants) plus 1,254 subjects from 6 global collaborators. The repertoires were made available in a free public database intended to serve as a resource for research on the immune response to SARS-CoV-2.

Enrolling through a virtual design, the prospective study's participants ranged in age from roughly 18 to 100 years and lived across some 23 United States geographic areas. In the prospective study, participants were assigned to cohorts based on the clinical history participants reported in a screening survey and a study questionnaire. Recovered participants in ImmuneRACE Cohort 3 were defined by two consecutive negative NP/OP PCR tests, clearance by a healthcare professional, or resolution of symptoms. In the prospective study, whole blood, serum and a nasopharyngeal or oropharyngeal swab were collected from each participant by mobile phlebotomists. Additional blood draws and questionnaires over an approximately 2-month period could optionally be provided by prospective study participants. Before DNA extraction, prospective study blood samples were shipped either frozen or at room temperature.

The immunoSEQ Assay, a bias-controlled multiplex PCR, was used to amplify TCRbeta CDR3 regions from genomic DNA. For the original study's pipeline: The number of nucleated cells in each sample was estimated by amplification of reference gene primers within the assay. To quantify the absolute abundance of each unique TCRbeta CDR3 rearrangement, sequence reads were collapsed and filtered. For each sample, productive Simpson clonality was calculated as the square root of Simpson's diversity index over productive rearrangements. TCRdb took this table from immuneACCESS and kept in-frame rearrangements with V and J called. Such tables lack part of the clones; where checked against another copy, unresolved V genes explain under half of the gap, and the rest is unexplained. That table is the source of V, J and clone size, and D and trimming were worked out from the DNA. Counted in this sample were 400,000 or so clones; about 90% of them appeared once. 0.55% to 0.75% of the sample is in the top ten clones.

In regard to this clone: Its cognate antigen has yet to be identified. No qualities accompany the bases; no much larger clone lies one base away.

The study at large found these results: The quantity of clinical and demographic metadata differed by source and by participant and was supplied without curation.

According to the germline V gene (reference sequence), CDR1 reads LNHDA and CDR2 reads SQIVND. A distance of 19 bases separates the germline ends of V and J, which lose 3 bases and 5 bases respectively. Taken from cysteine to phenylalanine, the CDR3 has 16 residues. Only the CDR3 portion is preserved as DNA: 48 bases, with reading frame beginning at the first base. The TCR sequence derives from a man younger than 35 who had recovered from COVID-19. Recombination connected TRBV19 to TRBJ2-5; TRBD1 is perhaps the D gene, given 5 matching bases. Sequencing was done on a sample of PBMCs or T cells enriched from blood (not recorded which). This receptor carries the CDR3 CASSMIGQGIGETQYF. The DNA reads as follows: TGTGCCAGTAGTATGATCGGGCAGGGTATTGGTGAGACCCAGTACTTC.